These T cell receptor beta chains were read from a single sample in a study of cytomegalovirus exposure and HLA in healthy donors. Using immunoSEQ multiplex PCR, the repertoire was profiled, and TCRdb retains in-frame clones only, with some absent. The table shows about 150,000 clones, with 55% to 70% occurring only once. The sample comprised PBMCs. These receptor sequences come from an older woman in good health and CMV-seropositive. The CDR3 runs from the conserved cysteine through the conserved F or W. Each record gives: D gene, V gene, J gene, clone size, CDR3 protein, CDR3 DNA. The D gene is left open where the match is weak. Where a row states a size, it is once, few, many or the class of an expanded clone; other rows omit it.

d_gene: .; v_gene: TRBV30; j_gene: TRBJ1-1; abundance: few; CDR3aa: CAWRRGMNTEAFF; CDR3nt: TGTGCATGGAGACGGGGAATGAACACTGAAGCTTTCTTT
d_gene: TRBD1; v_gene: TRBV30; j_gene: TRBJ1-2; abundance: .; CDR3aa: CAWSLGTGGGYTF; CDR3nt: TGTGCCTGGAGCTTAGGAACAGGGGGCGGCTACACCTTC
d_gene: .; v_gene: TRBV25-1; j_gene: TRBJ2-1; abundance: .; CDR3aa: CASTISQGRRSYNEQFF; CDR3nt: TGTGCCAGCACGATCAGTCAGGGTCGGCGTTCTTACAATGAGCAGTTCTTC
d_gene: TRBD2; v_gene: TRBV29-1; j_gene: TRBJ2-1; abundance: few; CDR3aa: CSVSGRAYGEQFF; CDR3nt: TGCAGCGTTAGCGGGAGGGCCTACGGTGAGCAGTTCTTC
d_gene: TRBD1; v_gene: TRBV19; j_gene: TRBJ2-1; abundance: few; CDR3aa: CASSLGGQGFYNEQFF; CDR3nt: TGTGCCAGTAGTCTTGGAGGACAGGGATTCTACAATGAGCAGTTCTTC
d_gene: TRBD2; v_gene: TRBV4-1; j_gene: TRBJ2-1; abundance: .; CDR3aa: CASSPELANNEQFF; CDR3nt: TGCGCCAGCAGCCCAGAACTAGCGAACAATGAGCAGTTCTTC
d_gene: TRBD2; v_gene: TRBV7-9; j_gene: TRBJ2-5; abundance: .; CDR3aa: CASSSEKRLAGGLETQYF; CDR3nt: TGTGCCAGCAGCTCGGAAAAACGGTTAGCGGGAGGGCTGGAGACCCAGTACTTC
d_gene: TRBD1; v_gene: TRBV28; j_gene: TRBJ1-5; abundance: .; CDR3aa: CASSFRQGSNQPQHF; CDR3nt: TGTGCCAGCAGCTTCAGACAGGGGAGCAATCAGCCCCAGCATTTT
d_gene: TRBD2; v_gene: TRBV6-4; j_gene: TRBJ2-2; abundance: .; CDR3aa: CASSPGAGSGELFF; CDR3nt: TGTGCCAGCAGCCCAGGAGCGGGATCCGGGGAGCTGTTTTTT
d_gene: .; v_gene: TRBV30; j_gene: TRBJ1-4; abundance: few; CDR3aa: CAWSARVNEKLFF; CDR3nt: TGTGCCTGGAGTGCGAGGGTTAATGAAAAACTGTTTTTT
d_gene: TRBD2; v_gene: TRBV6-5; j_gene: TRBJ2-3; abundance: few; CDR3aa: CASSRLAGVDTQYF; CDR3nt: TGTGCCAGCAGTCGACTAGCGGGAGTAGATACGCAGTATTTT
d_gene: TRBD1; v_gene: TRBV5-1; j_gene: TRBJ1-2; abundance: .; CDR3aa: CASSLAGQEYRGYTF; CDR3nt: TGCGCCAGCAGCTTGGCGGGACAGGAGTATCGTGGCTACACCTTC
d_gene: .; v_gene: TRBV21-1; j_gene: TRBJ2-5; abundance: .; CDR3aa: CASSKGSCQYF; CDR3nt: TGTGCCAGCAGCAAAGGGAGCTGTCAGTACTTC
d_gene: .; v_gene: TRBV6-1; j_gene: TRBJ2-3; abundance: .; CDR3aa: CASSSPGSGTDTQYF; CDR3nt: TGTGCCAGCAGTAGCCCAGGGTCCGGCACAGATACGCAGTATTTT
d_gene: .; v_gene: TRBV19; j_gene: TRBJ1-6; abundance: .; CDR3aa: CASSKGTGRNSPLHF; CDR3nt: TGTGCCAGTAGTAAGGGTACAGGGCGGAATTCACCCCTCCACTTT
d_gene: .; v_gene: TRBV9; j_gene: TRBJ1-1; abundance: few; CDR3aa: CASSVASSGNTEAFF; CDR3nt: TGTGCCAGCAGCGTAGCTTCATCAGGGAACACTGAAGCTTTCTTT
d_gene: TRBD1; v_gene: TRBV28; j_gene: TRBJ2-3; abundance: few; CDR3aa: CASSGDRDTDTQYF; CDR3nt: TGTGCCAGCAGTGGGGACAGGGACACAGATACGCAGTATTTT
d_gene: .; v_gene: TRBV15; j_gene: TRBJ2-1; abundance: .; CDR3aa: CATSTPAVREQFF; CDR3nt: TGTGCCACCAGCACTCCCGCGGTCCGAGAGCAGTTCTTC
d_gene: TRBD2; v_gene: TRBV2; j_gene: TRBJ2-3; abundance: .; CDR3aa: CASRFIFLAGGPDTQYF; CDR3nt: TGTGCCAGCCGTTTTATTTTCCTGGCGGGAGGGCCAGATACGCAGTATTTT
d_gene: TRBD2; v_gene: TRBV25-1; j_gene: TRBJ2-1; abundance: .; CDR3aa: CASSSSGTSGYNEQFF; CDR3nt: TGTGCCAGCAGTAGCTCAGGGACTAGCGGATACAATGAGCAGTTCTTC
d_gene: .; v_gene: TRBV20-1; j_gene: TRBJ2-1; abundance: .; CDR3aa: CSARRSYEQFF; CDR3nt: TGCAGTGCGCGCCGTTCATATGAGCAGTTCTTC
d_gene: TRBD2; v_gene: TRBV2; j_gene: TRBJ2-1; abundance: once; CDR3aa: CASSGSGRYYNEQFF; CDR3nt: TGTGCCAGCAGCGGAAGCGGGAGGTACTACAATGAGCAGTTCTTC
d_gene: TRBD2; v_gene: TRBV11-2; j_gene: TRBJ2-7; abundance: few; CDR3aa: CASSEGLAEQYF; CDR3nt: TGTGCCAGCAGCGAAGGACTAGCCGAGCAGTACTTC
d_gene: .; v_gene: TRBV7-2; j_gene: TRBJ2-3; abundance: .; CDR3aa: CASSLEGDSTDTQYF; CDR3nt: TGTGCCAGCAGCTTAGAGGGGGACAGCACAGATACGCAGTATTTT
d_gene: .; v_gene: TRBV28; j_gene: TRBJ2-1; abundance: .; CDR3aa: CASSPFLVYEQFF; CDR3nt: TGTGCCAGCTCCCCGTTCCTTGTCTATGAGCAGTTCTTC